This T cell receptor (beta chain) was sequenced for a study of spatial heterogeneity in lung cancer (dated by TCRdb to about 2019). Study-wide context: More beta-chain than alpha-chain transcripts were consistently detected, likely reflecting higher beta-chain transcript abundance. In tumor regions, TCR transcript counts showed a strong correlation with a T cell transcriptional module score derived from matched bulk RNA-seq. TCR alpha and beta repertoires were quantitatively compared across multiple tumor regions, matched nontumor lung and blood in non-small cell lung cancer. In the raw uncorrected reads, each unique combination of TCR and UMI appeared more than ten times on average. Nonsynonymous mutation counts, determined by whole-exome sequencing of tumor tissue, were related to TCR repertoire features. Both alpha and beta chains were TCR-sequenced in 200 to 250 tumor regions, under 70 matched nontumor lung samples and 56 PBMC samples obtained at surgery. The paper's findings and limits, for the study overall: Confirming at a functional level the hypothesis that regional TCRs recognize regional mutations was considered to require additional single-cell paired TCR alpha and beta sequencing. The tumor nonsynonymous mutation count correlated with the number of expanded intratumoral alpha and beta TCRs. Counts of ubiquitous and regional expanded TCRs correlated with counts of ubiquitous and regional nonsynonymous mutations, respectively. TCR-seq was estimated to cover only approximately 6.4% of tumor T cells for alpha chains and 13% for beta chains.

To note about this clonotype: Its antigen remains undetermined. No base-level quality is on record; no much larger clone is a single base apart.

From its cysteine to its phenylalanine, the CDR3 spans 15 amino acids. Just CDR3 DNA is preserved here, 45 bases in frame from base 1. The V end loses 10 bases and the J end loses 1 base, and a stretch of 17 bases separates them. In the paper's terms, the time point label means: sample taken at primary tumor resection. The donors were some 76 patients from the lung TRACERx cohort who had early-stage, untreated non-small cell lung cancer. For TCR sequencing, whole RNA was extracted from tumor and nontumor lung tissue, or from cryopreserved PBMC samples, and no cell sorting was done. Only patients with enough RNA available from two or more tumor regions were chosen for TCR sequencing. A lung pathologist reviewed the tumor and adjacent nontumor lung specimens before the specimens were selected. Library preparation employed 5' RACE. Sequencing used a NextSeq 500. To allow correction of PCR and sequencing errors, the TCR library protocol tagged every TCR cDNA molecule with a unique molecular identifier. Per the original workflow: Decombinator tools were used for TCR identification, UMI-based error correction and CDR3 extraction. Expanded TCRs were defined as those above a frequency of 2 per 1,000, corresponding to the top 1% of the tumor frequency distribution. Expanded tumor TCRs were classed as regional if statistically deemed absent (corrected P<0.05) from at least one tumor region, otherwise ubiquitous. Renyi diversity was calculated using the R vegan package after each repertoire was subsampled 100 times to 5,000 TCRs. To build CDR3 similarity networks, amino acid triplet string-kernel similarity was used, and CDR3s were connected when their pairwise similarity was above 0.82. The public reads were quality trimmed at Q25 with fastp and then assembled into clones with MiXCR by TCRdb, keeping productive beta chains. Every distinct CDR3 protein forms one entry, paired with its most common genes and DNA. These V and J calls derive from TCRdb rather than the authors' analysis. The sample table lists 14,000 or so distinct CDR3 sequences, around 5% of them with a count of one. The top ten clonotypes cover about 17% of the sample.

Sequences were derived from lung tumor tissue, sampled at surgery. The chain is assembled from TRBV12-3 or TRBV12-4 and TRBJ1-5; TRBD1 is a weak D gene call, 6 bases matching. This receptor was identified in a female donor with early-stage non-small cell lung cancer. This receptor has the CDR3 CATSRGGGSNQPQHF. The nucleotide sequence is given as TGTGCCACCTCACGGGGGGGCGGAAGCAATCAGCCCCAGCATTTT.